The clone carrying this T cell receptor (beta chain) was counted many times. CDR3 length equals 15 residues. Germline assignment: CDR1 SGHRS and CDR2 YFSETQ. The junction had 6 bases not matched to a gene; V was cut back by 1 base and J by 3 bases. TCR beta VDJ combinations and CDR3 sequences were profiled from genomic DNA. TCRdb processed the reads anew with MiXCR; each CDR3 protein has one entry. The repertoire consists of nearly 60,000 distinct CDR3 sequences, with roughly three fifths occurring once and the leading ten covering 15% to 20%. This specimen comes from a study of CD8+CD57+ T cells in acquired aplastic anemia. It was patients with CD8+CD57+ cell expansion by flow cytometry who were chosen for sequencing. Among the patients, all had severe acquired aplastic anemia.

This clonotype was obtained from a human donor with aplastic anemia. The V and J genes are TRBV5-1 and TRBJ1-1; 7 nucleotides line up with TRBD1. Sequenced: sorted CD4+, CD8+, or CD8+CD57+ T cells (not recorded which) from PBMCs. Here the CDR3 reads CASSLTTGWDTEAFF. Here the CDR3 DNA reads TGCGCCAGCAGCTTGACGACAGGGTGGGACACTGAAGCTTTCTTT.